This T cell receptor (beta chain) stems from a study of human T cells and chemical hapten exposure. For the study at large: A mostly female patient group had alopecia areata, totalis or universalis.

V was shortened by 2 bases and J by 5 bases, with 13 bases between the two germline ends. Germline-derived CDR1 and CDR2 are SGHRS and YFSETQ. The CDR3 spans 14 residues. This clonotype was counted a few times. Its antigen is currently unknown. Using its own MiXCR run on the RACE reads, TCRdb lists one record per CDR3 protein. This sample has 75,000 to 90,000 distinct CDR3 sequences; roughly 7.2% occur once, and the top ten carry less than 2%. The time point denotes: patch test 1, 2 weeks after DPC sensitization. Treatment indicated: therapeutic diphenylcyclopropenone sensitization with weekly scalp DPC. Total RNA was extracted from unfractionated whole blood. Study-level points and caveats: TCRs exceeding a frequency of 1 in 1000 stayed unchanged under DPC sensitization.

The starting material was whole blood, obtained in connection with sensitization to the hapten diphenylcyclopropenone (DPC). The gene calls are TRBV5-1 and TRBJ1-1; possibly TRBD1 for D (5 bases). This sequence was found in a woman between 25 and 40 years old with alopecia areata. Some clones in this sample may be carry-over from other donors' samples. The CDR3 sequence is CASSFTEGVTEAFF. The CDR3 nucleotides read TGCGCCAGCAGCTTCACCGAAGGGGTGACTGAAGCTTTCTTT.